This T cell receptor beta chain was documented in a study of memory CD4+ T cells and cytomegalovirus serostatus. Single viable CD3+CD4+CD8-CD45RO+ cells were sorted as the memory CD4+ T cells. Serum IgG to CMV pp150, pp28, p38 and p52 defined serostatus. Positive selection with CD4 microbeads enriched total CD4+ T cells. Germline CDR1 LNHDA, CDR2 SQIVND (reference sequence). The CDR3 contains 14 residues. V lost 8 bases and J lost 1; bases outside the gene matches: 6. The assay was immunoSEQ multiplex PCR, and TCRdb's table has in-frame clones only and misses some. The repertoire has about 67,000 clones, more than 75% of them found once; the top ten carry approximately 4.8%.

The chain carries TRBV19 and TRBJ2-3; 7 nucleotides line up with TRBD1. This TCR derives from an adult in good health and CMV-seropositive. Material for sequencing was memory CD4+ T cells from blood. The CDR3 nucleotides read TGTGCCAGTTCAGGGGGATGGGGCACAGATACGCAGTATTTT. This translates into CASSGGWGTDTQYF.